This T cell receptor (beta chain) was obtained from a study of shared clonotypes between healthy human individuals. Study-level findings and limits: Some clonotypes were shared by all four sorted-subset donors, while others were not shared. The non-shared ones had lower generation probabilities than the shared ones.

The method was immunoSEQ multiplex PCR; TCRdb's version includes in-frame clones alone and lacks a portion of them. The data contain 1,100,000 or so clones, more than 75% of them singletons. This clone was seen a single time. Its cognate antigen is unknown. The CDR3 spans 13 residues. The V gene end was trimmed by 7 bases and the J gene end by 4 bases; junction bases not matched to a gene: 6. Looked up from germline, CDR1 is MNHNY and CDR2 is SVGAGI (reference sequence). This sequence originates from a man aged 18 to 29 in good health. Some clones in this sample may be carry-over from other donors' samples. The sample was memory CD4+ T cells from PBMCs. Documented subset: CD45RA-negative fraction. The V and J genes are TRBV6-6 and TRBJ1-1; 7 bases map to TRBD1. Written as DNA, the CDR3 is TGTGCCAGCAAGGTTTCAGGGGGCACTGAAGCTTTCTTT. This encodes CASKVSGGTEAFF.